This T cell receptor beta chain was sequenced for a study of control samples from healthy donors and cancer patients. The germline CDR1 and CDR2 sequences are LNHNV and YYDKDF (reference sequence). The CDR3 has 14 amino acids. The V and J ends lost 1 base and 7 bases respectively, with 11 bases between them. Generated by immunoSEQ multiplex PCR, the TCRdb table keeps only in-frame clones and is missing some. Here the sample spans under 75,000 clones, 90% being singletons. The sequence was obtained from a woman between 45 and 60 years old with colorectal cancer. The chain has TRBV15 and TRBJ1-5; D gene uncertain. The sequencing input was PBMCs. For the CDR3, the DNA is TGTGCCACCAGCAGAGGCCTCGCTGGCCAGCCCCAGCATTTT. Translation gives CATSRGLAGQPQHF. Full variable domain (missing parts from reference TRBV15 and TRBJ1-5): DAMVIQNPRYQVTQFGKPVTLSCSQTLNHNVMYWYQQKSSQAPKLLFHYYDKDFNNEADTPDNFQSRRPNTSFCFLDIRSPGLGDTAMYLCATSRGLAGQPQHFGDGTRLSIL.